These 20 T cell receptor beta chains were sequenced from one sample in a study of Ad26.COV2.S vaccination and SARS-CoV-2 variants (dated by TCRdb to the early 2020s). The library was built by means of the immunoSEQ multiplex PCR assay. TCRdb limited this immuneACCESS table to in-frame rearrangements with V and J called. A share of clones is missing; checked studies link under half to unresolved V genes, and the rest is unexplained. In this sample the table shows around 300,000 clones, 75% to 90% of which occur a single time. Roughly a tenth of the sample comes from the top ten. The sample's treatment or condition label, decoded: some 20 received Ad26.COV2.S at low or high dose, single or two shots; about 5 received placebo; per-sample allocation not given. For vaccine and placebo recipients, repertoires were sequenced using samples collected on day 63 after the first injection. Sequenced material: peripheral blood, taken in a trial of Ad26.COV2.S vaccine versus placebo. The receptor set was obtained from a person between 18 and 65 years old who received the Ad26.COV2.S COVID-19 vaccine or a placebo.

The chain combines TRBV5-4 with TRBJ2-5; D is unclear. Trimming removed 1 base from V and 3 bases from J, with 10 bases in between. CDR3 length: 14 residues. The V gene's germline CDR1 is SGHNT and CDR2 YYREEE (reference sequence). CDR3 nucleotides: TGTGCCAGCAGCTTGTTCCACAGAAAAGAGACCCAGTACTTC. Protein: CASSLFHRKETQYF.

The chain has TRBV27 and TRBJ2-7; D unresolved. V was shortened by 10 bases and J by 1 base, with 20 bases between the two germline ends. The CDR3 spans 15 residues. CDR1 is MNHEY, CDR2 SMNVEV, per germline (reference sequence). CDR3 sequence: CATNLGGSFSYEQYF. CDR3 in DNA: TGTGCCACCAACTTGGGCGGTAGTTTTTCCTACGAGCAGTACTTC.

This clone was counted only a few times. The rearrangement links TRBV19 to TRBJ2-7; no clear D gene. The germline V gene has CDR1 LNHDA and CDR2 SQIVND (reference sequence). CDR3 size: 15 residues. V was trimmed by 1 base and J by 2 bases, leaving 12 bases between them. CDR3 in DNA: TGTGCCAGTAGTATAGCCTTCAGCAGTACCTACGAGCAGTACTTC. Translated: CASSIAFSSTYEQYF.

This clone was detected a few times. J is TRBJ2-5 and V is TRBV24-1; no firm D call. V was pared by 2 bases and J by 3 bases, with 6 bases between. The V gene's germline CDR1 is KGHDR and CDR2 SFDVKD. The length of the CDR3 is 13 residues. CDR3 in amino acids: CATSDYEEETQYF. Here the CDR3 DNA reads TGTGCCACCAGTGATTACGAGGAAGAGACCCAGTACTTC.

This clone was seen once. This chain joins TRBV6-2 or TRBV6-3 and TRBJ2-2; the match to TRBD2 covers 9 bases. This CDR3 is 16 amino acids long. J was trimmed by 0 bases and V by 3 bases; bases with no gene match: 2. Germline V gene data show CDR1 as MNHEY and CDR2 as SVGEGT. The CDR3 spells CASSYGGGANTGELFF. CDR3 bases: TGTGCCAGCAGTTATGGCGGGGGGGCGAACACCGGGGAGCTGTTTTTT.

The chain combines TRBV4-3 with TRBJ2-1, with TRBD2 identical over 16 bases. There are 16 residues in the CDR3. After removal of 3 bases from V and 10 bases from J, the junction contained 6 bases not matched to a gene. CDR1 LGHNA and CDR2 YSLEER come from the germline V gene. In nucleotides, the CDR3 is TGCGCCAGCAGCCAGGGGACTAGCGGGGGGGCTGGAGAGCAGTTCTTC. This translates into CASSQGTSGGAGEQFF.

This clone came up a few times. The chain carries TRBV7-9 and TRBJ2-4; D assignment may be TRBD1 or TRBD2 (6 bases each). Germline V lookup: CDR1 SEHNR, CDR2 FQNEAQ (reference sequence). V lost 5 bases and J 7 bases, leaving 18 bases between the germline ends. This CDR3 has 15 amino acids. This CDR3 is CASSPRWEGGNIQYF. The CDR3 bases are TGTGCCAGCAGCCCCCGTTGGGAAGGGGGGAACATTCAGTACTTC.

This chain connects TRBV24-1 to TRBJ1-2; D is unresolved. Germline CDR1 KGHDR, CDR2 SFDVKD. V shed 9 bases and J shed 8 bases, with 18 bases lying between them. This CDR3 contains 13 residues. CDR3 in DNA: TGTGCCACCGCGTCGGAGGGTGTCAGCGGCTACACCTTC. Its protein is CATASEGVSGYTF.

V usage is TRBV3-1 (or the pseudogene TRBV3-2) and J usage is TRBJ2-5; no clear D. Germline CDR1 is LGHDT and CDR2 is YNNKEL (reference sequence). This CDR3 comprises 16 residues. V lost 7 bases and J 0 bases, leaving 18 bases between the germline ends. Here the CDR3 reads CASTAAALGDQETQYF. In DNA form, the CDR3 reads TGTGCCAGCACTGCGGCAGCACTTGGGGACCAAGAGACCCAGTACTTC.

This chain links TRBV5-1 with TRBJ2-2; D is unclear. The CDR3 is made up of 15 amino acids. The germline V and J ends were trimmed by 0 bases and 3 bases, with 9 bases remaining between them. Germline V gene sequence: CDR1 SGHRS, CDR2 YFSETQ. The CDR3 is CASSLAAGYTGELFF. The CDR3 nucleotides are TGCGCCAGCAGCTTGGCCGCAGGCTACACCGGGGAGCTGTTTTTT.

This clone was detected only once. The chain uses TRBV3-1 (or the pseudogene TRBV3-2) and TRBJ2-3, with 9 bases matching TRBD2. The germline CDR1 and CDR2 sequences are LGHDT and YNNKEL (reference sequence). This CDR3 contains 18 residues. V lost 0 bases and J lost 1; bases outside the gene matches: 8. CDR3 protein: CASSQDQGKRGGTDTQYF. The CDR3, as DNA: TGTGCCAGCAGCCAAGATCAAGGGAAGCGGGGGGGCACAGATACGCAGTATTTT.

This clone was found a few times. The V gene is TRBV5-1, the J gene TRBJ2-7; D might be TRBD1 (5 bases). Germline values: CDR1 SGHRS, CDR2 YFSETQ. V shed 0 bases and J shed 1 base, with 14 bases lying between them. The CDR3 has 16 residues. DNA for the CDR3: TGCGCCAGCAGCTTGGCCCAGGGCGGTAGGTCCTACGAGCAGTACTTC. This translates into CASSLAQGGRSYEQYF.

This rearrangement joins TRBV7-8 to TRBJ2-3; D possibly matches TRBD1 or TRBD2 (5 bases each). Germline V CDR1 and CDR2: SGHVS, FQNEAQ. V gave up 2 bases and J gave up 6 bases, with 15 bases separating them. The CDR3 is 15 residues long. The CDR3 DNA is TGTGCCAGCAGCTTACCAGCGGCCGGGGCTGATACGCAGTATTTT. It specifies CASSLPAAGADTQYF.

The chain combines TRBV4-3 with TRBJ1-4; possible D gene TRBD1, 6 bases. The germline V gene encodes CDR1 LGHNA and CDR2 YSLEER. Deletions cut 0 bases from V and 10 bases from J, with 24 bases between. This CDR3 has 18 residues. CDR3 in DNA: TGCGCCAGCAGCCAAGAATATCTTGGGACATCGAGTGGAGGAAAACTGTTTTTT. It translates to CASSQEYLGTSSGGKLFF.

The chain employs TRBV7-2 and TRBJ1-2; D is perhaps TRBD1 (6 bases). Germline loops: CDR1 SGHTA, CDR2 FQGNSA. CDR3 length equals 14 residues. The ends were cut back, 5 bases at V and 8 bases at J, with 18 bases in the middle. The CDR3 here is CASSPTGTNSGYTF. The CDR3 nucleotides read TGTGCCAGCAGCCCCACCGGGACAAACTCAGGCTACACCTTC.

Comments on this clone: The sample holds other DNA sequences that translate to the same CDR3. V is TRBV3-1 (or the pseudogene TRBV3-2) and J is TRBJ2-3, with D possibly matching TRBD2 (6 bases). V was clipped by 1 base and J by 0 bases, with 11 bases between them. In germline, CDR1 is LGHDT, CDR2 YNNKEL (reference sequence). The CDR3 is 16 amino acids. The CDR3 loop is CASSQAPGLSTDTQYF. CDR3 coding DNA: TGTGCCAGCAGCCAAGCCCCGGGACTTAGCACAGATACGCAGTATTTT.

The chain couples TRBV10-3 to TRBJ2-3, with 12 bases identical to TRBD1. Trimming removed 11 bases from V and 3 bases from J; junction bases left unmatched: 9. CDR1 and CDR2 (germline): ENHRY, SYGVKD. This CDR3 spans 15 amino acids. For the CDR3, the DNA is TGTGCCGCTTCCGGGACAGGGGGCCTTACAGATACGCAGTATTTT. As protein: CAASGTGGLTDTQYF.

This chain connects TRBV29-1 to TRBJ1-4; 7 bases agree with TRBD1. Germline V gives CDR1 SQVTM, CDR2 ANQGSEA. The CDR3 length is 13 residues. V gave up 7 bases and J gave up 7 bases; unmatched junction bases: 9. The CDR3 DNA is TGCAGCGGTGGAGGGGGCGCCGGTGAAAAACTGTTTTTT. Protein product: CSGGGGAGEKLFF.

This rearrangement joins TRBV20-1 to TRBJ2-7; D gene uncertain. This CDR3 is 11 amino acids long. Germline-derived CDR1 and CDR2 are DFQATT and SNEGSKA (reference sequence). V lost 3 bases, J lost 9 bases, and 12 bases lay in between. The CDR3 DNA reads as TGCAGTGCTAGGATTAAGTTTGGGCAGTACTTC. It specifies CSARIKFGQYF.

This chain joins TRBV28 and TRBJ1-2; D may be TRBD1 (6 bases). The CDR3 totals 15 residues. Germline CDR1 and CDR2: MDHEN and SYDVKM. V dropped 6 bases and J dropped 7 bases, with 21 bases sitting between them. This chain's CDR3 is CASRRTESAGRGYTF. CDR3 DNA: TGTGCCAGCAGGCGGACAGAGAGTGCGGGACGTGGCTACACCTTC.